One and the same sample provided the 8 T cell receptor beta chains below, sequenced in a study of cytomegalovirus exposure and HLA in healthy donors. Repertoires were generated with immunoSEQ multiplex PCR, while TCRdb's copy carries only in-frame clones and drops some. The table includes more than 80,000 clones, about 88% detected once. The specimen was PBMCs. The receptors here all came from a woman younger than 35 in good health and CMV-seropositive.

This chain links TRBV27 with TRBJ1-1; the D gene is possibly TRBD1 (6 bases). Germline loops: CDR1 MNHEY, CDR2 SMNVEV (reference sequence). The CDR3 length is 14 residues. The germline V and J ends were trimmed by 6 bases and 6 bases, with 17 bases remaining between them. The CDR3 nucleotides are TGTGCCAGCAGGACAGGAACACAGATCCCTGAAGCTTTCTTT. This sequence encodes CASRTGTQIPEAFF.

The chain recombines TRBV6-1 with TRBJ2-4, with D perhaps matching TRBD2 (7 bases). The germline CDR1 and CDR2 sequences are MNHNS and SASEGT. V lost 4 bases, J lost 0 bases, and 13 bases lay in between. This CDR3 comprises 16 residues. The DNA for the CDR3 is TGTGCCAGCAGTGGAGGGGGGGTTCTAGCCAAAAACATTCAGTACTTC. Its protein is CASSGGGVLAKNIQYF.

The chain has TRBV19 and TRBJ2-2, with 7 bases that match TRBD2. The CDR3 totals 15 residues. The trim removed 3 bases at V and 5 bases at J, leaving 6 bases unmatched. Germline V gene sequence: CDR1 LNHDA, CDR2 SQIVND (reference sequence). CDR3 residues: CASSISGGRTGELFF. The CDR3 region has the DNA TGTGCCAGTAGTATCTCGGGGGGTCGTACCGGGGAGCTGTTTTTT.

The CDR3 DNA sequence: TGTGCCAGCAGACAGGGTTTTAACACTGAAGCTTTCTTT. This gives the protein CASRQGFNTEAFF. The rearrangement links TRBV7-8 to TRBJ1-1, with D possibly TRBD1 on 6 matching bases. CDR1 is SGHVS, CDR2 FQNEAQ, per germline. The V gene lost 6 bases and the J gene lost 2 bases, with 10 bases spanning the gap. This CDR3 is 13 amino acids long.

This clone showed up just a few times. The chain has TRBV5-5 and TRBJ1-2; the D gene is possibly TRBD1 (6 bases). With 0 bases removed from V and 2 bases from J, the gap between germline ends came to 14 bases. Germline CDR1 is SGHKS and CDR2 is YYEKEE (reference sequence). The CDR3 contains 16 residues. The CDR3 sequence: CASSLGPDRTNYGYTF. The CDR3 DNA reads TGTGCCAGCAGCTTGGGCCCTGACAGGACAAACTATGGCTACACCTTC.

Here the CDR3 DNA reads TGTGCCAGCAGTTACACTAGGCGGGGGGGCCTGGACGGGGAGCTGTTTTTT. Its translation is CASSYTRRGGLDGELFF. The rearrangement uses TRBV7-2 and TRBJ2-2, with TRBD2 matching 9 bases. Germline CDR1 reads SGHTA; CDR2 reads FQGNSA. CDR3 length equals 17 residues. Germline trimming cut 6 bases from V and 7 bases from J; bases unmatched to any gene: 15.

J is TRBJ2-3 and V is TRBV6-1, with 11 bases that match TRBD1. The V gene end was trimmed by 4 bases and the J gene end by 5 bases; junction bases not matched to a gene: 8. The germline V gene has CDR1 MNHNS and CDR2 SASEGT. CDR3 length: 16 residues. CDR3 DNA sequence: TGTGCCAGCAGTGGGCGGGACAGGGGGTGGATAGATACGCAGTATTTT. This encodes CASSGRDRGWIDTQYF.

The J gene is TRBJ2-7, the V gene TRBV20-1; maybe TRBD1 (5 bases). CDR3 length: 11 residues. V lost 4 bases to trimming and J lost 5 bases, with 9 bases between them. Germline V CDR1 and CDR2: DFQATT, SNEGSKA (reference sequence). For the CDR3, the DNA is TGCAGTGCTATCTCGACAGACGAGCAGTACGTC. This codes for CSAISTDEQYV.